Each of the 20 T cell receptor beta chains below was sequenced from the same sample in a study of long-term antiretroviral therapy in people with HIV. Assay version v3.0 of immunoSEQ was used, and it was run at survey level. Some clones are missing from TCRdb's copy, which holds only in-frame ones; the method was immunoSEQ multiplex PCR. The table has about 12,000 clones, 75% to 80% seen once. The specimen was unsorted PBMCs, collected 0.5 years before starting antiretroviral therapy. The receptors were sampled from a middle-aged woman with HIV.

CDR3: CAWSAPRNEQFF. The CDR3 coding sequence is TGTGCCTGGAGTGCCCCTAGAAATGAGCAGTTCTTC. The V gene is TRBV30, the J gene TRBJ2-1, with no clear D. With 1 base removed from V and 7 bases from J, the gap between germline ends came to 8 bases. Germline CDR1 reads GTSNPN; CDR2 reads SVGIG (reference sequence). The CDR3 is 12 residues long.

The chain joins TRBV4-3 to TRBJ2-5, with TRBD2 matching over 9 bases. V lost 0 bases to trimming and J lost 2 bases; unmatched junction nucleotides: 10. Germline lookup yields CDR1 LGHNA and CDR2 YSLEER. This CDR3 contains 18 residues. CDR3 sequence: CASSQDWGSGGLQETQYF. CDR3 nucleotides: TGCGCCAGCAGCCAAGATTGGGGTAGCGGGGGATTACAAGAGACCCAGTACTTC.

The chain recombines TRBV27 with TRBJ1-2; TRBD1 aligns across 8 bases. J gave up 7 bases and V 6 bases, and 13 bases lay outside the gene matches. The V gene's germline CDR1 is MNHEY and CDR2 SMNVEV (reference sequence). The CDR3 spans 15 residues. This chain's CDR3 is CASRRRTGSSGGYTF. The CDR3 DNA follows: TGTGCCAGCAGGCGACGGACAGGGAGTTCTGGTGGCTACACCTTC.

The gene calls are TRBV7-2 and TRBJ1-5, with 10 bases matching TRBD1. This CDR3 is built from 15 residues. Germline lookup yields CDR1 SGHTA and CDR2 FQGNSA. After removal of 8 bases from V and 2 bases from J, the junction contained 6 bases not matched to a gene. The CDR3 spells CASGDRGQGNQPQHF. DNA of the CDR3: TGTGCCAGCGGCGACAGGGGGCAGGGCAATCAGCCCCAGCATTTT.

This chain links TRBV5-6 with TRBJ2-2; D perhaps matches TRBD1 (6 bases). The CDR3 is 15 amino acids. V was shortened by 6 bases and J by 3 bases, with 15 bases between the two germline ends. Germline values: CDR1 SGHDT, CDR2 YYEEEE. The CDR3 DNA is TGTGCCAGCAAGGGGGTCGAGGGCGACACCGGGGAGCTGTTTTTT. Amino acids: CASKGVEGDTGELFF.

The DNA of the CDR3 is TGTGCCAGCAGCTTAGGCCACCCCGGGACTGAAGCTTTCTTT. This sequence encodes CASSLGHPGTEAFF. This rearrangement joins TRBV7-8 to TRBJ1-1; D remains ambiguous. The germline gives CDR1 SGHVS, CDR2 FQNEAQ. Trimming left V 1 base short and J 5 bases short, with 11 bases between. The CDR3 consists of 14 residues.

J is TRBJ2-7 and V is TRBV19; D unclear. Germline-derived CDR1 and CDR2 are LNHDA and SQIVND (reference sequence). The CDR3 is 15 residues long. V was pared by 1 base and J by 0 bases, with 10 bases between. The CDR3 here is CASSIVRSSSYEQYF. As DNA, the CDR3 is TGTGCCAGTAGTATAGTTCGGTCCTCCTCCTACGAGCAGTACTTC.

The chain recombines TRBV5-1 with TRBJ2-1; 15 bases are shared with TRBD2. The length of the CDR3 is 18 residues. The trim removed 2 bases at V and 7 bases at J, leaving 10 bases unmatched. CDR1 and CDR2 from the germline V gene are SGHRS and YFSETQ. CDR3 protein: CASSFGLAGGLGRNEQFF. Written as DNA, the CDR3 is TGCGCCAGCAGCTTCGGACTAGCGGGAGGGCTAGGGAGAAATGAGCAGTTCTTC.

This clone was found once. The chain links TRBV29-1 to TRBJ2-1; D could derive from TRBD1 or TRBD2 (5 bases each). Trimming shortened V by 6 bases and J by 6 bases, and 12 bases separated the two germline ends. The germline V gene encodes CDR1 SQVTM and CDR2 ANQGSEA. CDR3 length: 12 amino acids. The CDR3 DNA reads as TGCAGCGTATCGAGGGACGTCAATGAGCAGTTCTTC. It translates to CSVSRDVNEQFF.

The chain carries TRBV5-1 and TRBJ2-2, with TRBD1 identical over 11 bases. Per germline, CDR1 SGHRS and CDR2 YFSETQ. The V and J ends lost 4 bases and 3 bases, in that order; junction bases with no gene match: 11. The CDR3 sequence is 18 residues long. Written as DNA, the CDR3 is TGCGCCAGCAGCGAGGGACAGGGGGTGCTAAAGCACACCGGGGAGCTGTTTTTT. This encodes CASSEGQGVLKHTGELFF.

This chain links TRBV6-5 with TRBJ2-7; D is possibly TRBD2 (6 bases). This CDR3 has 12 amino acids. CDR1 and CDR2 from the germline V gene are MNHEY and SVGAGI. The ends were cut back, 8 bases at V and 7 bases at J, with 15 bases in the middle. The CDR3 bases are TGTGCCAGCGGACCGCCGGAGGGAGAGCAGTACTTC. Translation: CASGPPEGEQYF.

This sequence joins TRBV4-3 and TRBJ1-6; the D is unclear. V lost 0 bases and J 13 bases, leaving 7 bases between the germline ends. This CDR3 is built from 12 residues. Germline-derived CDR1 and CDR2 are LGHNA and YSLEER. CDR3 amino acids: CASSQEVGPLHF. The CDR3 coding sequence is TGCGCCAGCAGCCAAGAGGTGGGGCCCCTCCACTTT.

The chain links TRBV7-9 to TRBJ1-1; D call uncertain. V lost 5 bases and J 1 base, leaving 8 bases between the germline ends. This CDR3 has 13 amino acids. The V gene's germline CDR1 is SEHNR and CDR2 FQNEAQ (reference sequence). The CDR3 DNA sequence: TGTGCCAGCAGCCCCCGGGGGAACACTGAAGCTTTCTTT. Residues: CASSPRGNTEAFF.

Worth noting for this clone: One end of the junction fails to match germline, which may point to a read error. The genes are TRBV6-1 and TRBJ2-1; TRBD2 matches 7 bases. There are 13 residues in the CDR3. Germline CDR1 and CDR2: MNHNS and SASEGT. CDR3 DNA: TGTGCCAGCAGCGCCGGGCTAGCGGCGATGTTACTCTTC. It yields the protein CASSAGLAAMLLF.

The genes are TRBV5-1 and TRBJ1-4; possibly TRBD1 for D (5 bases). The CDR3 totals 14 residues. V was pared by 5 bases and J by 7 bases, with 15 bases between. CDR1 is SGHRS and CDR2 is YFSETQ in the germline V gene. The CDR3 reads CASRTGLAGEKLFF. The CDR3 DNA reads TGCGCCAGCAGGACGGGACTTGCGGGTGAAAAACTGTTTTTT.

This clone was detected once. This sequence joins TRBV19 and TRBJ2-2; TRBD2 is a possible D gene (6 bases). The V end lost 6 bases, the J end lost 1 base, and 9 bases lay between the germline ends. The CDR3 length is 14 residues. Germline V gene data show CDR1 as LNHDA and CDR2 as SQIVND (reference sequence). CDR3 amino acids: CASSGTQNTGELFF. The CDR3 DNA is TGTGCCAGTAGCGGGACTCAGAACACCGGGGAGCTGTTTTTT.

The chain carries TRBV29-1 and TRBJ1-5; D might be TRBD1 (5 bases). The V end lost 4 bases, the J end lost 1 base, and 14 bases lay between the germline ends. The CDR3 has 15 amino acids. CDR1 is SQVTM and CDR2 is ANQGSEA in the germline V gene. The DNA for the CDR3 is TGCAGCGTTGTTATTTCAGGGATGAGCAATCAGCCCCAGCATTTT. Translating gives CSVVISGMSNQPQHF.

The rearrangement links TRBV13 to TRBJ1-2; D is undetermined. This CDR3 region has 13 residues. V was cut by 6 bases and J by 2 bases, with 10 bases left in between. Germline CDR1 PRHDT, CDR2 FYEKMQ (reference sequence). CDR3 nucleotide sequence: TGTGCCAGCAGTGCGCCAGGAAACTATGGCTACACCTTC. Its translation is CASSAPGNYGYTF.

V is TRBV7-6 and J is TRBJ2-7, with 9 bases that match TRBD1. Germline V gives CDR1 SGHVS, CDR2 FNYEAQ. J was trimmed by 4 bases and V by 4 bases; bases with no gene match: 5. The CDR3 totals 14 residues. The CDR3 reads CASSSDRGEYEQYF. The CDR3 DNA follows: TGTGCCAGCAGCTCGGACAGGGGAGAATACGAGCAGTACTTC.

This clone was detected a few times. The chain couples TRBV7-8 to TRBJ1-2, with TRBD1 matching over 7 bases. The trim removed 5 bases at V and 5 bases at J, leaving 8 bases unmatched. CDR1 is SGHVS and CDR2 is FQNEAQ in the germline V gene. The CDR3 sequence is 14 residues long. CDR3 in DNA: TGTGCCAGCAGCACGGGGACAGCTCGATATGGCTACACCTTC. It codes for CASSTGTARYGYTF.